Below, 14 T cell receptor beta chains from the same sample are listed, as sequenced in a study of blood T cell repertoires in COVID-19. TCRdb's table, derived via immunoSEQ multiplex PCR, lists solely in-frame clones and lacks some. This sample has about 170,000 clones, with around 80% found just once. The source material was PBMCs or T cells enriched from blood (not recorded which). The receptors originated from a woman in her 70s in a cohort exposed to, infected with or recovered from COVID-19 (not recorded which).

This chain uses TRBV28 with TRBJ2-2; 11 nucleotides line up with TRBD2. The ends lost 3 bases at V and 6 bases at J; junction bases unmatched: 9. The germline V gene has CDR1 MDHEN and CDR2 SYDVKM. The CDR3 runs to 17 residues. The CDR3 coding sequence is TGTGCCAGCAGTTTCGGTAGCGGGAGGGTGATTTCCGGGGAGCTGTTTTTT. Translation gives CASSFGSGRVISGELFF.

The genes are TRBV5-1 and TRBJ2-2; TRBD1 might be the D (5 bases). Germline V gene data show CDR1 as SGHRS and CDR2 as YFSETQ. The V end was cut by 3 bases, the J end by 1 base, with 10 bases between. This CDR3 region has 15 residues. CDR3 region: CASSSYGQNTGELFF. The CDR3 nucleotides are TGCGCCAGCAGCTCGTATGGACAGAACACCGGGGAGCTGTTTTTT.

The chain employs TRBV9 and TRBJ2-3; TRBD2 matches 11 bases. V gave up 4 bases and J gave up 7 bases; unmatched junction bases: 14. Germline lookup yields CDR1 SGDLS and CDR2 YYNGEE. This CDR3 comprises 17 residues. The CDR3 nucleotides are TGTGCCAGCAGCAAAGATGAGACTAGCGGGATTCCCCATACGCAGTATTTT. Protein sequence: CASSKDETSGIPHTQYF.

The J gene is TRBJ2-3, the V gene TRBV7-2; 12 nucleotides match TRBD2. Germline values: CDR1 SGHTA, CDR2 FQGNSA. The CDR3 consists of 16 residues. V dropped 0 bases and J dropped 5; count of bases not matched to a gene: 3. The CDR3 here is CASSLAPSGRGDTQYF. The CDR3 nucleotides read TGTGCCAGCAGCTTAGCGCCTAGCGGGAGGGGAGATACGCAGTATTTT. The whole variable domain, remainder taken from reference TRBV7-2 and TRBJ2-3, is GAGVSQSPSNKVTEKGKDVELRCDPISGHTALYWYRQSLGQGLEFLIYFQGNSAPDKSGLPSDRFSAERTGGSVSTLTIQRTQQEDSAVYLCASSLAPSGRGDTQYFGPGTRLTVL.

The rearrangement joins TRBV5-8 to TRBJ2-3; 12 nucleotides line up with TRBD1. The CDR3 covers 15 residues. The ends lost 8 bases at V and 5 bases at J; junction bases unmatched: 9. The germline V gene has CDR1 SGHTS and CDR2 YDEGEE. As DNA, the CDR3 is TGTGCCAGTGCGTACGGGACAGGGGGCAGAGATACGCAGTATTTT. Protein: CASAYGTGGRDTQYF.

This clone has a single count. The rearrangement uses TRBV4-3 and TRBJ2-5; weak D call: TRBD2 (6 bases). The length of the CDR3 is 15 residues. Germline CDR1 reads LGHNA; CDR2 reads YSLEER. V lost 1 base and J 5 bases, leaving 14 bases between the germline ends. The CDR3 here is CASSQAVGSGETQYF. For the CDR3, the DNA is TGCGCCAGCAGCCAAGCTGTCGGGAGCGGGGAGACCCAGTACTTC.

Only a few counts were recorded for this clone. The chain couples TRBV7-2 to TRBJ1-5, with 7 bases lining up with TRBD1. In germline, CDR1 is SGHTA, CDR2 FQGNSA. This CDR3 is built from 13 residues. The V segment lost 6 bases and the J segment 7 bases; nucleotides outside the gene matches: 6. The CDR3 here is CASSDRVSQPQHF. The DNA of the CDR3 is TGTGCCAGCAGTGACAGGGTATCGCAGCCCCAGCATTTT. The variable domain in full, completed from reference TRBV7-2 and TRBJ1-5, reads GAGVSQSPSNKVTEKGKDVELRCDPISGHTALYWYRQSLGQGLEFLIYFQGNSAPDKSGLPSDRFSAERTGGSVSTLTIQRTQQEDSAVYLCASSDRVSQPQHFGDGTRLSIL.

This sequence joins TRBV6-2 or TRBV6-3 and TRBJ2-5; weak D call: TRBD2 (6 bases). The V gene's germline CDR1 is MNHEY and CDR2 SVGEGT. The CDR3 covers 16 residues. The V end lost 6 bases, the J end lost 2 bases, and 19 bases lay between the germline ends. CDR3 protein: CASSLRQGGVQETQYF. The CDR3 nucleotides are TGTGCCAGCAGCCTTAGGCAAGGAGGGGTGCAAGAGACCCAGTACTTC.

This clone came up many times. V gene TRBV29-1 combines with J gene TRBJ1-3; D unclear. The CDR3 is 14 amino acids. Trimming shortened V by 6 bases and J by 7 bases, and 19 bases separated the two germline ends. The germline gives CDR1 SQVTM, CDR2 ANQGSEA. For the CDR3, the DNA is TGCAGCGTCGACGAGGCGGGCCTGGGGAACACCATATATTTT. This encodes CSVDEAGLGNTIYF.

This chain uses TRBV28 with TRBJ2-7; 9 nucleotides align to TRBD1. From germline, CDR1 is MDHEN and CDR2 SYDVKM. The CDR3 contains 15 residues. Trimming at V came to 4 bases and at J to 1 base, leaving 5 bases not matched to a gene. CDR3 nucleotide sequence: TGTGCCAGCAGTTCGGGACAGGGTGGGTCCTACGAGCAGTACTTC. Translating it yields CASSSGQGGSYEQYF.

The CDR3 nucleotides read TGTGCCAGTAGTCTACGGACAGGAAACACTGAAGCTTTCTTT. Amino acids: CASSLRTGNTEAFF. The chain is built from TRBV19 and TRBJ1-1; TRBD1 aligns across 7 bases. Germline CDR1 and CDR2: LNHDA and SQIVND (reference sequence). J lost 2 bases, V lost 5 bases, and 5 bases had no gene match. The CDR3 is 14 amino acids.

V usage is TRBV5-1 and J usage is TRBJ1-1; tentative D call: TRBD1 (5 bases). Germline CDR1 and CDR2: SGHRS and YFSETQ. CDR3 length equals 15 residues. V was pared by 1 base and J by 4 bases, with 14 bases between. CDR3 sequence: CASSLMAGPSTEAFF. Here the CDR3 DNA reads TGCGCCAGCAGCTTGATGGCAGGGCCGAGCACTGAAGCTTTCTTT.

The CDR3 loop is CASSPAGGGWNTGELFF. The CDR3 DNA reads as TGTGCCAGCTCACCCGCCGGGGGAGGATGGAACACCGGGGAGCTGTTTTTT. The V gene is TRBV18, the J gene TRBJ2-2; D is possibly TRBD2 (6 bases). Germline CDR1 reads KGHSH; CDR2 reads LQKENI. The CDR3 is 17 residues long. Trimming took 3 bases from V and 1 from J, leaving 15 bases between them.

The chain links TRBV7-2 to TRBJ2-5; weak D call: TRBD1 (6 bases). The CDR3 loop spans 16 amino acids. Germline CDR1 is SGHTA and CDR2 is FQGNSA. V gave up 4 bases and J gave up 2 bases, with 17 bases separating them. CDR3 in amino acids: CASSSQNLGAQETQYF. In DNA form, the CDR3 reads TGTGCCAGCAGCTCGCAAAACCTGGGGGCTCAAGAGACCCAGTACTTC.